This T cell receptor beta chain derives from a study of response to subunit inactivated influenza vaccine. This clonotype has just a few counts. Its antigen remains unknown. Whole-study results and caveats: Authors suggested few new T cells are recruited by each seasonal influenza vaccination.

V lost 5 bases, J lost 1 base, and 11 bases lay in between. The CDR3 spans 14 residues. From the RT-PCR reads, TCRdb called clonotypes with MiXCR, one entry per CDR3 protein. The sample carries about 700,000 distinct CDR3 sequences, 14% recorded once. The sequence came from a middle-aged man who received an inactivated influenza vaccine. The sequenced sample was PBMCs from blood, obtained approximately 15 days before vaccination. The J gene is TRBJ1-2, the V gene TRBV12-3 or TRBV12-4, with unresolved D. The CDR3 sequence is CASSLRTVNYGYTF. The CDR3 DNA reads as TGTGCCAGCAGTCTCCGGACGGTTAACTATGGCTACACCTTC.